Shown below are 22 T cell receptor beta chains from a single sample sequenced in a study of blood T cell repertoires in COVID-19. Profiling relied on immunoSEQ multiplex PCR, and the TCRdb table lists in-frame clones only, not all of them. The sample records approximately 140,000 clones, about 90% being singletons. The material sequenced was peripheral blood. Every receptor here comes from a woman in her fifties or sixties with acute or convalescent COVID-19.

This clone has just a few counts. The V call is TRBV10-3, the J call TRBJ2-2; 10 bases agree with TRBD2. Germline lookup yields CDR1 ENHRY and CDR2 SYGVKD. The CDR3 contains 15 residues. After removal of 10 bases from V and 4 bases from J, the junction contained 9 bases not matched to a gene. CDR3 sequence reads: CATTTSGETTGELFF. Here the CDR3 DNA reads TGTGCCACCACAACTAGCGGGGAAACCACCGGGGAGCTGTTTTTT.

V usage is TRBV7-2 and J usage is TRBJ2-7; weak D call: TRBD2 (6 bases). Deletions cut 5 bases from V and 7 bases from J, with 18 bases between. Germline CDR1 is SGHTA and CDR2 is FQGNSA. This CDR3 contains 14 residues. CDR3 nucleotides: TGTGCCAGCAGCGCGGGACCGGGGATGGGTGAGCAGTACTTC. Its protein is CASSAGPGMGEQYF.

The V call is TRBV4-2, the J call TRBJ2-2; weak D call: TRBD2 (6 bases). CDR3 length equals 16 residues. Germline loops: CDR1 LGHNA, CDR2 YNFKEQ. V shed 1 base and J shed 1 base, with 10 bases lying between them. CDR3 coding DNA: TGTGCCAGCAGCCAAGGATCCGGGGGGAACACCGGGGAGCTGTTTTTT. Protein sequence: CASSQGSGGNTGELFF.

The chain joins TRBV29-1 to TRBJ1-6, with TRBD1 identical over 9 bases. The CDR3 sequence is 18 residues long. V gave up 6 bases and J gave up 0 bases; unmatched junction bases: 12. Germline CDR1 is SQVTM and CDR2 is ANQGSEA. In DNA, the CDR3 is TGCAGCGTCGCTGAGGACAGGGGTCAAAGCTCCTATAATTCACCCCTCCACTTT. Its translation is CSVAEDRGQSSYNSPLHF.

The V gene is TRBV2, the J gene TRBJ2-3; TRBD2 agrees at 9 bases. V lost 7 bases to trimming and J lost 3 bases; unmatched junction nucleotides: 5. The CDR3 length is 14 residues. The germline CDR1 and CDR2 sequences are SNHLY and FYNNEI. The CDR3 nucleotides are TGTGCCAGCAAGTCGCGGGGGGGTACAGATACGCAGTATTTT. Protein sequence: CASKSRGGTDTQYF.

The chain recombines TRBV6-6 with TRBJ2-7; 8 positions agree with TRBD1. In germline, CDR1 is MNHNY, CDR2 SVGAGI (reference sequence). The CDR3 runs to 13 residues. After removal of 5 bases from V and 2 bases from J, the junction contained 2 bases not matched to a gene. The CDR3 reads CASSGQGPYEQYF. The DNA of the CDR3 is TGTGCCAGCAGTGGACAGGGACCCTACGAGCAGTACTTC.

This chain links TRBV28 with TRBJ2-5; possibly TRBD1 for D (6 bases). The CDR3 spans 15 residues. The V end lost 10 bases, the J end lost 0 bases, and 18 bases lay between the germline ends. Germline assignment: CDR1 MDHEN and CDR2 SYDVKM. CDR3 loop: CANSPGTNYQETQYF. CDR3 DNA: TGTGCCAATTCTCCCGGGACAAATTACCAAGAGACCCAGTACTTC.

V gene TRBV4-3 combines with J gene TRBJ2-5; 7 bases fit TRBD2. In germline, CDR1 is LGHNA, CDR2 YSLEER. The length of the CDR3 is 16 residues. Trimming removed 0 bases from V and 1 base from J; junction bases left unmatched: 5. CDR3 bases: TGCGCCAGCAGCCAAGATTGGGCTAGCGGCCAAGAGACCCAGTACTTC. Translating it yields CASSQDWASGQETQYF.

The CDR3 sequence: CASSWAANTEAFF. In DNA form, the CDR3 reads TGTGCCAGCAGTTGGGCAGCCAACACTGAAGCTTTCTTT. The chain combines TRBV28 with TRBJ1-1; no clear D gene. CDR1 MDHEN and CDR2 SYDVKM come from the germline V gene. The V and J ends lost 4 bases and 2 bases respectively, with 8 bases between them. CDR3 size: 13 residues.

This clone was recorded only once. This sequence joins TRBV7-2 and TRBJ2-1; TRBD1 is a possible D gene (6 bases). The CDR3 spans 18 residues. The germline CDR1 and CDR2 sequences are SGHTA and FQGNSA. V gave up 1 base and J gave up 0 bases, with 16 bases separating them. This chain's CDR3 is CASSLGGRPGPSYNEQFF. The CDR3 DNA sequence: TGTGCCAGCAGCTTAGGGGGGCGGCCCGGCCCCTCCTACAATGAGCAGTTCTTC.

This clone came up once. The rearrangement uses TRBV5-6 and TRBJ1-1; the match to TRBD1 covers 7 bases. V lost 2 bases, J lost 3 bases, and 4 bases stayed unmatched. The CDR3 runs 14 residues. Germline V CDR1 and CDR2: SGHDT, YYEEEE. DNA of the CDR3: TGTGCCAGCAGCTTAAGGGGGCGGGACACTGAAGCTTTCTTT. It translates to CASSLRGRDTEAFF.

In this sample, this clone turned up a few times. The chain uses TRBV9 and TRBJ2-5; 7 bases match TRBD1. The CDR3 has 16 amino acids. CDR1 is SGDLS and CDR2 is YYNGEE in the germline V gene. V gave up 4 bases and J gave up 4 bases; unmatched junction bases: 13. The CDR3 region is CASSHDREKGGETQYF. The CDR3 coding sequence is TGTGCCAGCAGCCATGACAGGGAGAAAGGGGGAGAGACCCAGTACTTC.

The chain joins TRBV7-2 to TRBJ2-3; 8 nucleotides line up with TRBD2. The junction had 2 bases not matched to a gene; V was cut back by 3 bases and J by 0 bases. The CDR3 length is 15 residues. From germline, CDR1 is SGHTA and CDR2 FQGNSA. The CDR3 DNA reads TGTGCCAGCAGCTTGACTAGCGTTAGCACAGATACGCAGTATTTT. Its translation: CASSLTSVSTDTQYF.

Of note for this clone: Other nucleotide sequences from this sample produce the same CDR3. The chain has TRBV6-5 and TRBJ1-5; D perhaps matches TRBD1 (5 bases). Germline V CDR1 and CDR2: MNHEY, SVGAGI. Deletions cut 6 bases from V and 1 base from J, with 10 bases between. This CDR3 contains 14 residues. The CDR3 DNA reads TGTGCCAGCAGCTATTCAGGGAGCAATCAGCCCCAGCATTTT. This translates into CASSYSGSNQPQHF.

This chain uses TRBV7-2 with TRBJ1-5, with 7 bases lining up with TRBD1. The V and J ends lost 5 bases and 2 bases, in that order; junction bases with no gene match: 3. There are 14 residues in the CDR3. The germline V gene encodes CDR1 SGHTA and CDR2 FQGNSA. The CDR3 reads CASSPDRGNQPQHF. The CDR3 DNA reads TGTGCCAGCAGCCCAGACAGGGGCAATCAGCCCCAGCATTTT.

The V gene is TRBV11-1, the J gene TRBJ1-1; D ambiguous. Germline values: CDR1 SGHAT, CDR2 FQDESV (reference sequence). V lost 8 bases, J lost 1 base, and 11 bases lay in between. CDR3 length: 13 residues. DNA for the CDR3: TGTGCCAGCGCATCACAACCGAACACTGAAGCTTTCTTT. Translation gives CASASQPNTEAFF.

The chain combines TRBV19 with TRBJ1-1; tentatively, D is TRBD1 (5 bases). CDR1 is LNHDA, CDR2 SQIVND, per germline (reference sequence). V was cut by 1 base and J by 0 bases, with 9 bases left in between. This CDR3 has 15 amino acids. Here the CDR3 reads CASSIGDRLNTEAFF. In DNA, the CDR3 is TGTGCCAGTAGTATAGGAGACAGACTGAACACTGAAGCTTTCTTT.

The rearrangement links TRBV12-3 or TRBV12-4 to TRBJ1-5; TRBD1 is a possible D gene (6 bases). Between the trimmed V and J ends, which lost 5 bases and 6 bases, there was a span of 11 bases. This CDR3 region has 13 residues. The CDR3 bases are TGTGCCAGCAGTCCAGGGGAAAGTCAGCCCCAGCATTTT. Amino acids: CASSPGESQPQHF.

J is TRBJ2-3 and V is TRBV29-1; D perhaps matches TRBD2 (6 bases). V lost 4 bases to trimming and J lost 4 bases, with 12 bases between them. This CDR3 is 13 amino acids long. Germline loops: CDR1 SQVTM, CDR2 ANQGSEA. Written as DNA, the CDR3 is TGCAGCGTTGCCGCCAGACTAGCAGATACGCAGTATTTT. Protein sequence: CSVAARLADTQYF.

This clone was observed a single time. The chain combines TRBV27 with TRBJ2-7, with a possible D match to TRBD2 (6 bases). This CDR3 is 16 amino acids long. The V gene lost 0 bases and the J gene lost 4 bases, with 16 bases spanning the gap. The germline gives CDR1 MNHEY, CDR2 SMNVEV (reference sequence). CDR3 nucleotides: TGTGCCAGCAGTTTATCGTTTGGGACTCCTGGGTACGAGCAGTACTTC. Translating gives CASSLSFGTPGYEQYF.

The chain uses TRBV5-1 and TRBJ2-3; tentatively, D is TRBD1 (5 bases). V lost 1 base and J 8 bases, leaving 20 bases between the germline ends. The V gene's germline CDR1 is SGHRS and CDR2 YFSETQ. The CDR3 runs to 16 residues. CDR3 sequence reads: CASSLKPDSVGGTQYF. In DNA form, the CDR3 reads TGCGCCAGCAGCTTGAAACCCGACAGTGTCGGTGGTACGCAGTATTTT. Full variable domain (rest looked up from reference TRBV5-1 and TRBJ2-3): KAGVTQTPRYLIKTRGQQVTLSCSPISGHRSVSWYQQTPGQGLQFLFEYFSETQRNKGNFPGRFSGRQFSNSRSEMNVSTLELGDSALYLCASSLKPDSVGGTQYFGPGTRLTVL.

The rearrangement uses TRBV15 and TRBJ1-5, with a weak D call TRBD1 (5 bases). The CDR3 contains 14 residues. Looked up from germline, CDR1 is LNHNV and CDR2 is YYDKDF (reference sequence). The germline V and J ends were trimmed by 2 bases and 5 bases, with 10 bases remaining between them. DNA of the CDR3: TGTGCCACCAGCAGAAGACAGCAAGATCAGCCCCAGCATTTT. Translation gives CATSRRQQDQPQHF.